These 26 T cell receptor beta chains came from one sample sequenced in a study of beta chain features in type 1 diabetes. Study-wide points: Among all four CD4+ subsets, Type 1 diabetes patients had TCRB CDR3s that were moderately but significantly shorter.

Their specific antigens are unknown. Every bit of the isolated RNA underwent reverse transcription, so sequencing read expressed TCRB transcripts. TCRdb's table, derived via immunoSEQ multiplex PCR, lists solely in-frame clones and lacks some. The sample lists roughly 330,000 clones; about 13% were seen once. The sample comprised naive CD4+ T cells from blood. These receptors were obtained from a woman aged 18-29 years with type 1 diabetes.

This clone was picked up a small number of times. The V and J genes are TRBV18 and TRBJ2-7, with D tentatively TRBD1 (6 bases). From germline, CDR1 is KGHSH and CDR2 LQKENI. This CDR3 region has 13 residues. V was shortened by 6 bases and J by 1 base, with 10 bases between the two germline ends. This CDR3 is CASSRGQSYEQYF. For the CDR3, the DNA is TGTGCCAGCTCCCGCGGACAGTCCTACGAGCAGTACTTC.

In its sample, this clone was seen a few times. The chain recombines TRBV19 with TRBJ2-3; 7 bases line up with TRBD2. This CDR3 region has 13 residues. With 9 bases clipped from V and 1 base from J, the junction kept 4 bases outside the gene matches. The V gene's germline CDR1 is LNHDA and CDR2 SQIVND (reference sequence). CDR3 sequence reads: CASRGSGTDTQYF. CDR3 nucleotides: TGTGCCAGCCGCGGGAGTGGCACAGATACGCAGTATTTT.

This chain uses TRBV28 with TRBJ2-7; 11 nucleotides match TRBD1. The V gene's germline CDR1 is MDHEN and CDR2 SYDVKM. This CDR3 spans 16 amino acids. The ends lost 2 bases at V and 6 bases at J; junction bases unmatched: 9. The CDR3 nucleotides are TGTGCCAGCAGTTTAGCCACCGGGACAGGGGGAGGCGAGCAGTACTTC. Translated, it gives CASSLATGTGGGEQYF.

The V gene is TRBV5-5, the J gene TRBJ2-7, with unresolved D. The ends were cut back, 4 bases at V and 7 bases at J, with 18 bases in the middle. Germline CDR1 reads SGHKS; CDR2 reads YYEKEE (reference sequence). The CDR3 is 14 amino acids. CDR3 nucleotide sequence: TGTGCCAGCAGCAATACGGGTCAGTCGCGGGAGCAGTACGTC. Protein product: CASSNTGQSREQYV.

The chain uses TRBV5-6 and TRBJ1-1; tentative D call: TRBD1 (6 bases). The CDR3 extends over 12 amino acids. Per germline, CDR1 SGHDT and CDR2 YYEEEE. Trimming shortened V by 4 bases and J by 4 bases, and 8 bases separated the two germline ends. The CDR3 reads CASSPRGTEAFF. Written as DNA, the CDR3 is TGTGCCAGCAGCCCCAGGGGCACTGAAGCTTTCTTT.

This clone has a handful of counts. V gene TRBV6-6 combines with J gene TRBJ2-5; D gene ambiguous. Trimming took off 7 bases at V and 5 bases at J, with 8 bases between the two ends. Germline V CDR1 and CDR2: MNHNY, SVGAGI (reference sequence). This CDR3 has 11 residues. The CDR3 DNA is TGTGCCAGCAAGACAAGGGAGACCCAGTACTTC. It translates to CASKTRETQYF.

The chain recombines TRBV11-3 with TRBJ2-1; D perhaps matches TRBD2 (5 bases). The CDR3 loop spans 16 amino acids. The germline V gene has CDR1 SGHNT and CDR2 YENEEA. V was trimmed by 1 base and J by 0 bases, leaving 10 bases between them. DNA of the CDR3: TGTGCCAGCAGCTTAGCTGGCGGGTTCTCCTACAATGAGCAGTTCTTC. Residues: CASSLAGGFSYNEQFF.

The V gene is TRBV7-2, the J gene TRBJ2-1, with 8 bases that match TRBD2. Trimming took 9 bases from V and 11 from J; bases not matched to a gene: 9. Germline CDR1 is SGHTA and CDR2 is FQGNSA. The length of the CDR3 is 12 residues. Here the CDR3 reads CASRRSGSKQFF. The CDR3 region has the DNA TGTGCCAGTCGGCGAAGCGGGAGTAAGCAGTTCTTC.

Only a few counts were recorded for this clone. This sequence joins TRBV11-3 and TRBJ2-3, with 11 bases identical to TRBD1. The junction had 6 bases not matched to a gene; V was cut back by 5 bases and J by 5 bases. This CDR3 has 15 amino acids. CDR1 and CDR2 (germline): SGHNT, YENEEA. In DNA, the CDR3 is TGTGCCAGCAGCCTCGGACAGGGGGCAGGAGATACGCAGTATTTT. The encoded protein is CASSLGQGAGDTQYF.

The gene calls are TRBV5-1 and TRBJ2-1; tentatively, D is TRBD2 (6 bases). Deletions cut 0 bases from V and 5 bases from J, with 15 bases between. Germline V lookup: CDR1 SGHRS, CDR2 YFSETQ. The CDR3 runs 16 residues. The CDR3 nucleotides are TGCGCCAGCAGCTTGGCCGAGGGGAGGACTAACAATGAGCAGTTCTTC. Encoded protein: CASSLAEGRTNNEQFF.

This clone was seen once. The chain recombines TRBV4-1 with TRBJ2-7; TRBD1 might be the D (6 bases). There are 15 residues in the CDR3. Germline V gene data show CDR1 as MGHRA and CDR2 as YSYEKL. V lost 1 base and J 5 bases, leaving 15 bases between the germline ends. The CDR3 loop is CASSQVGQGLDEQYF. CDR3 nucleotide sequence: TGCGCCAGCAGCCAAGTTGGGCAGGGGTTGGACGAGCAGTACTTC.

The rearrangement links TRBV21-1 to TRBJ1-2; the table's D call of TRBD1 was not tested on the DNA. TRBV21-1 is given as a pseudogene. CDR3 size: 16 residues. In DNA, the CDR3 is TGTGCCAGCAGCAAACGTGAGACAGGGGGCGACTATGGCTACACCTTC. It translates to CASSKRETGGDYGYTF.

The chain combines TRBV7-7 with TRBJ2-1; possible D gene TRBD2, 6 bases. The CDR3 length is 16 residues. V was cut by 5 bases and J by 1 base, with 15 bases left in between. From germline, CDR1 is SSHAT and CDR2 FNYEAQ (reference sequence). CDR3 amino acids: CASSPKRLESYNEQFF. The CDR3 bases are TGTGCCAGCAGCCCAAAAAGACTAGAGTCCTACAATGAGCAGTTCTTC.

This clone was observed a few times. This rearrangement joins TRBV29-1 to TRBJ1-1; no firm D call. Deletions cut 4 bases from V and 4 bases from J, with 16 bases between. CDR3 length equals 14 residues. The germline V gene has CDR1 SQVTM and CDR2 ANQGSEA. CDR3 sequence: CSVGLRLSVTEAFF. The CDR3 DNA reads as TGCAGCGTTGGTCTCAGGCTTTCGGTCACTGAAGCTTTCTTT.

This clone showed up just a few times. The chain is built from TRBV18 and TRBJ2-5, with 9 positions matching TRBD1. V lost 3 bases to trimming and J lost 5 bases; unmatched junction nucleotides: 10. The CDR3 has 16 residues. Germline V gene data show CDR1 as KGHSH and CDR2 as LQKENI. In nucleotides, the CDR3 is TGTGCCAGCTCACCGCGCCGGGACAGGGCCTCGGAGACCCAGTACTTC. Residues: CASSPRRDRASETQYF.

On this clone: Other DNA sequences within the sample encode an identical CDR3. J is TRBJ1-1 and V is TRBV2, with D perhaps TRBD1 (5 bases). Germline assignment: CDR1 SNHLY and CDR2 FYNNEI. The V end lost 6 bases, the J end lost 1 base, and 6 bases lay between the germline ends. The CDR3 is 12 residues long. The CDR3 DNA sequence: TGTGCCAGCAGGCAGGGGAACACTGAAGCTTTCTTT. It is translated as CASRQGNTEAFF.

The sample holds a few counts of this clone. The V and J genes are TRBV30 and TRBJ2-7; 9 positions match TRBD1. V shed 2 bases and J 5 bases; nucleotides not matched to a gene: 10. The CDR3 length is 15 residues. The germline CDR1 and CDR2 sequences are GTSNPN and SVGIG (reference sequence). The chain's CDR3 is CAWSRTGGAGNEQYF. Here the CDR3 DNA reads TGTGCCTGGAGTAGAACAGGGGGCGCCGGTAACGAGCAGTACTTC.

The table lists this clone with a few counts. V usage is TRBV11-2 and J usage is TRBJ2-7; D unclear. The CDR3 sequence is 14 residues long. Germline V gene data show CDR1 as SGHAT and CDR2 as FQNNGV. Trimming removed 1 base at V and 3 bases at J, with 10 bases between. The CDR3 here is CASSLGGQIYEQYV. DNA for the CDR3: TGTGCCAGCAGCTTAGGTGGGCAGATCTACGAGCAGTACGTC.

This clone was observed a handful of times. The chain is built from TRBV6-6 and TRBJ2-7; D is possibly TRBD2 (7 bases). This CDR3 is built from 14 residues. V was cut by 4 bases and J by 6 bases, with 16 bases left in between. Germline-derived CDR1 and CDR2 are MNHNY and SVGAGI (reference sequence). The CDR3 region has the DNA TGTGCCAGCAGTTGGGGGGGCGCGCTCGGCGAGCAGTACGTC. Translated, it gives CASSWGGALGEQYV.

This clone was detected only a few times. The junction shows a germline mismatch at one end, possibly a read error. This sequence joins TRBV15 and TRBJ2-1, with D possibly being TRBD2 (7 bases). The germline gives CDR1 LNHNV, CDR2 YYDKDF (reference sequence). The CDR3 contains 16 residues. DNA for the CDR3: TGTGCCACCCGCAGGGCGGGGGCCCAGGGTAGGAATGAGCAGTTCTTC. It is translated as CATRRAGAQGRNEQFF.

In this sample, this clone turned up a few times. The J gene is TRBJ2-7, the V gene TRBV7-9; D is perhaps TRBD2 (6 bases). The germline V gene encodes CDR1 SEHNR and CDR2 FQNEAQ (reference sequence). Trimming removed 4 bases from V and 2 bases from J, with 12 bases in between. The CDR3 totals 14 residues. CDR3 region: CASSSGVTPYEQYV. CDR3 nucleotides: TGTGCCAGCAGCTCGGGGGTAACTCCCTACGAGCAGTACGTC.

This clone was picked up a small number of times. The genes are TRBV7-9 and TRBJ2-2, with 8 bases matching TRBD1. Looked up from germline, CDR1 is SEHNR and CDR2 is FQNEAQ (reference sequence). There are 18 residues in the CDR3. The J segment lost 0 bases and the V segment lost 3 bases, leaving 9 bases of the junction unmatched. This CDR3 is CASSLGWTGRANTGELFF. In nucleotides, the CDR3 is TGTGCCAGCAGCTTGGGGTGGACAGGGAGAGCGAACACCGGGGAGCTGTTTTTT.

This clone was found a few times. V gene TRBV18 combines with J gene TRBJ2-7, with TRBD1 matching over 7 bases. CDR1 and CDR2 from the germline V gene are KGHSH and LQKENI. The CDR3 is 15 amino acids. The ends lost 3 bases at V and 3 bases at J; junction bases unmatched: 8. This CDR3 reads CASSPSGTAFYEQYV. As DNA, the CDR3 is TGTGCCAGCTCACCTTCCGGGACAGCATTCTACGAGCAGTACGTC.

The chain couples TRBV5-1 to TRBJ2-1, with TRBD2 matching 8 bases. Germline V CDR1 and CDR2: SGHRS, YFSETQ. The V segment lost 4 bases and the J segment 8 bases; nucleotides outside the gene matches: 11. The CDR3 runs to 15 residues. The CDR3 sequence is CASSRVSGSVDEQFF. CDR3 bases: TGCGCCAGCAGCCGTGTGAGCGGGAGTGTCGATGAGCAGTTCTTC.

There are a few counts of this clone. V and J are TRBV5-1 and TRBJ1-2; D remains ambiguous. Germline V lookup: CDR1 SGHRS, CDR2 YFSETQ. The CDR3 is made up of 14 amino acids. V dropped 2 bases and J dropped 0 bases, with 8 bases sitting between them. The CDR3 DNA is TGCGCCAGCAGCTTTTATTCTTCTAACTATGGCTACACCTTC. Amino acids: CASSFYSSNYGYTF.

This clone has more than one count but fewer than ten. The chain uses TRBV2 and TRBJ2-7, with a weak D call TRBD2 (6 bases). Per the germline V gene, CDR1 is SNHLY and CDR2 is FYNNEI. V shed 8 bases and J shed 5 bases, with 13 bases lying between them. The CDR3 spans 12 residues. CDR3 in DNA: TGTGCCAGCCACCTCGGAGGGCACGAGCAGTACGTC. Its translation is CASHLGGHEQYV.